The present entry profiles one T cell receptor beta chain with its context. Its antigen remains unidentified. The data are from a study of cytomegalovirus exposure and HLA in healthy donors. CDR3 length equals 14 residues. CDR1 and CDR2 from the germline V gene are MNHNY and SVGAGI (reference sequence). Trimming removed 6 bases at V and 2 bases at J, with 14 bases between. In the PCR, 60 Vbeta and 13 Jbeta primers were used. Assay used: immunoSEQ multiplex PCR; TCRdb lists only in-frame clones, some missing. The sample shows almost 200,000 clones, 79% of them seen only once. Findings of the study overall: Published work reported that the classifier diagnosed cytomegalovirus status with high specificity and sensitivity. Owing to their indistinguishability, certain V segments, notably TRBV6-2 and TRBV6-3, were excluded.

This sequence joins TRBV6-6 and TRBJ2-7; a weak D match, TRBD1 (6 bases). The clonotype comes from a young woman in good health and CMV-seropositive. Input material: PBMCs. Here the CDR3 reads CASSRSKGAYEQYF. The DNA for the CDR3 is TGTGCCAGCAGCCGCAGCAAGGGGGCCTACGAGCAGTACTTC.